These T cell receptor beta chains were read from a single sample in a study of identical twins. TCRdb redid the calling of the 5' RACE reads with MiXCR, one entry per CDR3 protein. The data show 640,000 or so distinct CDR3 sequences, around 6% seen once. Sequencing was done on a sample of naive T cells sorted from blood. The receptor source for this set is a man aged 18 to 35 in good health. Each CDR3 is given with its conserved first and last residue. The order of the fields is clone size, CDR3 length, D gene, V gene, J gene, CDR3 DNA, CDR3 protein. A D gene is named only where the DNA matches it firmly. Clone sizes are given selectively: once, few, many, or a class where the clone is expanded.

many	15	-	TRBV6-5	TRBJ2-5	TGTGCCAGCAGTTACATGGCAGGCTTCCAAGAGACCCAGTACTTC	CASSYMAGFQETQYF
-	14	-	TRBV29-1	TRBJ2-2	TGCAGCGTTGAGGATTTTCATAAGACCGGGGAGCTGTTTTTT	CSVEDFHKTGELFF
many	14	-	TRBV24-1	TRBJ1-5	TGTGCCACCAGCAGGGGTAATAGCAATCAGCCCCAGCATTTT	CATSRGNSNQPQHF
few	13	-	TRBV7-8	TRBJ2-1	TGTGCCAGCAGCTTAGAGAGGTTGGATGAGCAGTTCTTC	CASSLERLDEQFF
-	17	TRBD2	TRBV6-5	TRBJ2-3	TGTGCCAGCAGTTACTCGAGTAGCGGGAATATAGTAGATACGCAGTATTTT	CASSYSSSGNIVDTQYF
many	15	-	TRBV9	TRBJ1-3	TGTGCCAGCAGCGTAGGTTCAGCCTCTGGAAACACCATATATTTT	CASSVGSASGNTIYF
many	15	TRBD1	TRBV24-1	TRBJ2-1	TGTGCCACCAGTGATTCCGGGACAGGGGTGGATGAGCAGTTCTTC	CATSDSGTGVDEQFF
many	13	-	TRBV6-1	TRBJ2-1	TGTGCCAGCAGTGATTATCGGTCTCCCGAGCAGTTCTTC	CASSDYRSPEQFF
many	14	TRBD1	TRBV20-1	TRBJ2-2	TGCAGTGCTAGAGGGGACAGGGGTTCCGGGGAGCTGTTTTTT	CSARGDRGSGELFF
many	13	-	TRBV12-3/TRBV12-4	TRBJ2-6	TGTGCCAGCAGGCACTCTGGGGCCAACGTCCTGACTTTC	CASRHSGANVLTF
many	14	TRBD1	TRBV7-2	TRBJ1-4	TGTGCCAGCAGCTTGGGACAGGGTCATGAAAAACTGTTTTTT	CASSLGQGHEKLFF
many	15	TRBD2	TRBV24-1	TRBJ2-2	TGTGCCACCAGTACTAGCGGACGACCCACCGGGGAGCTGTTTTTT	CATSTSGRPTGELFF
-	16	-	TRBV27	TRBJ2-3	TGTGCCAGCAGCCCCCAGGCGCCCGGGGGCACAGATACGCAGTATTTT	CASSPQAPGGTDTQYF
-	12	-	TRBV14	TRBJ1-2	TGTGCCAGCAGCCGGGCAGGGTCCAGCTACACCTTC	CASSRAGSSYTF
many	16	-	TRBV12-3/TRBV12-4	TRBJ1-1	TGTGCCAGCAGTTTGGTTTACGGGGGAGCGAACACTGAAGCTTTCTTT	CASSLVYGGANTEAFF
many	16	TRBD2	TRBV4-1	TRBJ2-1	TGCGCCAGCAGCCAAGTTGCGGGAGCGTCCTACAATGAGCAGTTCTTC	CASSQVAGASYNEQFF
few	12	-	TRBV14	TRBJ2-3	TGTGCCAGCAGCCCCTTTGCCAATACGCAGTATTTT	CASSPFANTQYF
-	16	-	TRBV19	TRBJ1-4	TGTGCCAGTAGTATTCTAAAGACAGCGAGTAATGAAAAACTGTTTTTT	CASSILKTASNEKLFF
-	14	-	TRBV7-9	TRBJ2-2	TGTGCCAGCAGCCTTCCCGTTAAGTCCGGGGAGCTGTTTTTT	CASSLPVKSGELFF
-	16	-	TRBV3-1	TRBJ1-2	TGTGCCAGCAGCCTTCACTCTGGCACCCTTAACTATGGCTACACCTTC	CASSLHSGTLNYGYTF
many	13	-	TRBV6-1	TRBJ2-2	TGTGCCAGCACCGTACCCTACACCGGGGAGCTGTTTTTT	CASTVPYTGELFF
few	13	-	TRBV19	TRBJ1-1	TGTGCCAGTAGTGAAATGGCAGGCACTGAAGCTTTCTTT	CASSEMAGTEAFF
few	12	-	TRBV7-9	TRBJ1-2	TGTGCCAGCAGCTTAGCGCTAATGGGCTACACCTTC	CASSLALMGYTF
few	17	TRBD2	TRBV4-2	TRBJ2-7	TGTGCCAGCAGTATGGGGCTAGCGGAGAGCATTACCTACGAGCAGTACTTC	CASSMGLAESITYEQYF
many	15	TRBD2	TRBV10-3	TRBJ2-3	TGTGCCATCAGTGGTTTGACGGGAGGAACAGATACGCAGTATTTT	CAISGLTGGTDTQYF
many	14	TRBD1	TRBV12-3/TRBV12-4	TRBJ1-2	TGTGCCAGCAGATGGACAGGGGTGGGGTATGGCTACACCTTC	CASRWTGVGYGYTF
many	14	TRBD1	TRBV10-3	TRBJ2-7	TGTGCCATCAGTGAGGGACAGGGTCTCTACGAGCAGTACTTC	CAISEGQGLYEQYF
many	13	-	TRBV5-6	TRBJ2-7	TGTGCCAACAGCGTATGGACGGAGCTGGAGCAGTACTTC	CANSVWTELEQYF
-	14	-	TRBV7-2	TRBJ1-3	TGTGCCAGCAGCATAGAGAGTGGGGGAAACACCATATATTTT	CASSIESGGNTIYF
many	12	-	TRBV20-1	TRBJ2-5	TGCAGTGCTTTGCCCGGCCAAGAGACCCAGTACTTC	CSALPGQETQYF
-	14	-	TRBV29-1	TRBJ1-3	TGCAGCGTTGTAGTTGGAGGGATGGGAAACACCATATATTTT	CSVVVGGMGNTIYF
-	13	-	TRBV6-1	TRBJ2-1	TGTGCCAGCGCCCTAGGTAACTACAATGAGCAGTTCTTC	CASALGNYNEQFF
-	15	-	TRBV10-2	TRBJ2-3	TGCGCCAGCACCCCGGACTACCCAAACACAGATACGCAGTATTTT	CASTPDYPNTDTQYF
many	12	-	TRBV9	TRBJ1-6	TGTGCCAGCAGCGTAGGTTTGCCTCCCCTCCACTTT	CASSVGLPPLHF
-	13	-	TRBV4-1	TRBJ2-5	TGCGCCAGCAGACAGCAGGGTCAAGAGACCCAGTACTTC	CASRQQGQETQYF
many	15	TRBD1	TRBV7-9	TRBJ2-1	TGTGCCAGCAGCTTACCCGGGACAGGGTACAATGAGCAGTTCTTC	CASSLPGTGYNEQFF
many	11	-	TRBV29-1	TRBJ2-4	TGCAGCGTCGACAGTGGAAACATTCAGTACTTC	CSVDSGNIQYF
many	14	-	TRBV10-3	TRBJ1-2	TGTGCCATCAGTGAGGGGGACCGACGCTATGGCTACACCTTC	CAISEGDRRYGYTF
many	14	TRBD2	TRBV6-5	TRBJ2-7	TGTGCCAGCAGTTACGGCGGGAGGATCTACGAGCAGTACTTC	CASSYGGRIYEQYF
-	14	-	TRBV18	TRBJ2-3	TGTGCCAGCTCACCACCAACTAGCACAGATACGCAGTATTTT	CASSPPTSTDTQYF
many	14	-	TRBV6-2/TRBV6-3	TRBJ1-5	TGTGCCAGCAGTTACTCGAAATTCGGTCAGCCCCAGCATTTT	CASSYSKFGQPQHF
many	13	-	TRBV9	TRBJ1-3	TGTGCCAGCAGCGACACAGCTGGAAACACCATATATTTT	CASSDTAGNTIYF
many	14	-	TRBV6-2/TRBV6-3	TRBJ2-7	TGTGCCAGCAGTTTAGGGACGTCTGGCTACGAGCAGTACTTC	CASSLGTSGYEQYF
-	19	-	TRBV6-5	TRBJ2-2	TGTGCCAGCAGTTACCCCTCGGTCCCGGGACAAGAGGTTACAGGGGAGCTGTTTTTT	CASSYPSVPGQEVTGELFF
many	13	-	TRBV9	TRBJ2-1	TGTGCCAGCAGCGTAGGGAGGCGAGACGAGCAGTTCTTC	CASSVGRRDEQFF
few	12	-	TRBV20-1	TRBJ1-2	TGCAGTGCACCGACAGGAATCTATGGCTACACCTTC	CSAPTGIYGYTF